This TCR beta chain was obtained from a study of T cells in Graves' hyperthyroidism and ophthalmopathy. Whole-study findings and limits: Most clonotypes expanded in the thyroid (above 0.001) were also present in blood. The authors' 13 V-J model separated ophthalmopathy from stable hyperthyroidism.

This clonotype was detected many times. Its antigen is not identified. Source material for PBMCs was less than 12 ml fresh peripheral blood. Researchers took RNA transcripts and amplified the TCR beta CDR3 regions from them. Using the HTBI primer set, a first-round RT-PCR was run on the TCR CDR3. MiXCR, run by TCRdb on the multiplex PCR reads, gives a single entry per CDR3 protein. The table has under 300,000 distinct CDR3 sequences, 14% to 15% seen once; the top ten hold about 14%. This CDR3 spans 13 amino acids. Trimming pared 3 bases from V and 7 bases from J, leaving 7 bases between. This receptor was obtained from a woman in her forties with Graves' hyperthyroidism that later progressed to Graves' ophthalmopathy. The rearrangement joins TRBV12-3 or TRBV12-4 to TRBJ1-6; D not resolved. What was sequenced was blood. CDR3 in amino acids: CASSFGLNSPLHF. CDR3 nucleotides: TGTGCCAGCAGTTTCGGCCTCAATTCACCCCTCCACTTT.